The sequence of this T cell receptor beta chain was determined in a study of blood T cell repertoires in COVID-19. The CDR3 length is 14 residues. J gave up 6 bases and V 1 base, and 6 bases lay outside the gene matches. The V gene's germline CDR1 is MNHEY and CDR2 SMNVEV (reference sequence). Measured with immunoSEQ multiplex PCR; TCRdb has only the in-frame clones, and not every one. The sample lists around 360,000 clones, around 87% occurring once. The V gene is TRBV27, the J gene TRBJ2-7; 7 nucleotides agree with TRBD2. Sequencing input: peripheral blood. The TCR originated in a woman aged 25 to 39 with COVID-19, enrolled during active disease. CDR3 DNA: TGTGCCAGCAGTTTATGTCGGGACTATTGCGAGCAGTACTTC. Amino acid sequence: CASSLCRDYCEQYF.